These 3 T cell receptor beta chains were sequenced from one sample in a study of Ad26.COV2.S vaccination and SARS-CoV-2 variants. As to treatment: 15 to 20 received Ad26.COV2.S at low or high dose, single or two shots; about 5 received placebo; per-sample allocation not given. Samples analyzed were those drawn on day 63 after the first vaccine or placebo injection. The assay was immunoSEQ multiplex PCR, and TCRdb's table has in-frame clones only and misses some. The table includes about 440,000 clones, less than 95% detected once. The specimen was peripheral blood, collected in a trial of Ad26.COV2.S vaccine versus placebo. Source of these receptors: a person between 18 and 59 years old who received the Ad26.COV2.S COVID-19 vaccine or a placebo.

The chain joins TRBV15 to TRBJ2-3, with no clear D. Germline-derived CDR1 and CDR2 are LNHNV and YYDKDF (reference sequence). The CDR3 spans 12 residues. With 5 bases removed from V and 6 bases from J, the gap between germline ends came to 9 bases. The CDR3 protein is CATSFTYDTQYF. For the CDR3, the DNA is TGTGCCACCAGCTTCACTTACGATACGCAGTATTTT.

The V call is TRBV27, the J call TRBJ2-1, with 7 bases matching TRBD2. Germline V lookup: CDR1 MNHEY, CDR2 SMNVEV (reference sequence). The J segment lost 8 bases and the V segment lost 6 bases, leaving 13 bases of the junction unmatched. This CDR3 spans 15 amino acids. This chain's CDR3 is CASSSVRERSDEQFF. The CDR3 DNA follows: TGTGCCAGCAGCTCCGTGCGGGAGAGGTCGGATGAGCAGTTCTTC.

The rearrangement uses TRBV12-3 or TRBV12-4 and TRBJ1-5; D remains ambiguous. This CDR3 comprises 13 residues. Trimming cost V 5 bases and J 4 bases, with 9 bases left between them. For the CDR3, the DNA is TGTGCCAGCAGTCCTGCGGGGAATCAGCCCCAGCATTTT. Its translation is CASSPAGNQPQHF.